The 30 T cell receptor beta chains below were found in one sample sequenced in a study of blood T cell repertoires in COVID-19. The method was immunoSEQ multiplex PCR; TCRdb's version includes in-frame clones alone and lacks a portion of them. Of 200,000 or so clones in the sample, approximately 90% were seen once. The sample comprised PBMCs or T cells enriched from blood (not recorded which). The origin of the receptors is a young man who had recovered from COVID-19.

A few counts support this clone. V usage is TRBV30 and J usage is TRBJ2-7, with 10 positions matching TRBD2. The V segment lost 4 bases and the J segment 0 bases; nucleotides outside the gene matches: 6. The CDR3 has 15 residues. Per the germline V gene, CDR1 is GTSNPN and CDR2 is SVGIG (reference sequence). The CDR3 reads CAWTSGGSLSYEQYF. DNA of the CDR3: TGTGCCTGGACTAGCGGGGGCTCCCTCTCCTACGAGCAGTACTTC.

This chain joins TRBV5-1 and TRBJ1-2; 7 nucleotides align to TRBD1. Germline CDR1 SGHRS, CDR2 YFSETQ. V was pared by 4 bases and J by 3 bases, with 9 bases of the junction left unmatched. This CDR3 is built from 15 residues. This chain's CDR3 is CASSLTTGVDYGYTF. CDR3 sequence (DNA): TGCGCCAGCAGCCTCACCACAGGGGTGGACTATGGCTACACCTTC.

The chain carries TRBV5-8 and TRBJ2-5, with TRBD2 matching 7 bases. Germline values: CDR1 SGHTS, CDR2 YDEGEE. After removal of 1 base from V and 2 bases from J, the junction contained 2 bases not matched to a gene. There are 14 residues in the CDR3. This chain's CDR3 is CASSLRGGQETQYF. Written as DNA, the CDR3 is TGTGCCAGCAGCTTGAGGGGAGGGCAAGAGACCCAGTACTTC. Based on the CDR3 plus reference TRBV5-8 and TRBJ2-5, the full variable domain is EAGVTQSPTHLIKTRGQQATLRCSPISGHTSVYWYQQALGLGLQFLLWYDEGEERNRGNFPPRFSGRQFPNYSSELNVNALELEDSALYLCASSLRGGQETQYFGPGTRLLVL.

The chain combines TRBV18 with TRBJ2-7, with unresolved D. Trimming stripped 6 bases from V and 1 base from J, with 13 bases between. Germline V gene data show CDR1 as KGHSH and CDR2 as LQKENI. The CDR3 consists of 14 residues. In DNA form, the CDR3 reads TGTGCCAGCTCTCCATCGGCGGAATCCTACGAGCAGTACTTC. Protein sequence: CASSPSAESYEQYF.

The CDR3 bases are TGTGCCAGCAGCTTCGGGGGGGACGGCTCCTATAATTCACCCCTCCACTTT. Its translation is CASSFGGDGSYNSPLHF. V is TRBV11-2 and J is TRBJ1-6; D is possibly TRBD1 (5 bases). Germline CDR1 SGHAT, CDR2 FQNNGV. The CDR3 is made up of 17 amino acids. V was trimmed by 3 bases and J by 0 bases, leaving 12 bases between them.

The CDR3, as DNA: TGCGCCAGCAGCCTATGGACAGCTGCTGAAGCTTTCTTT. This encodes CASSLWTAAEAFF. The chain combines TRBV5-1 with TRBJ1-1; a weak D match, TRBD1 (6 bases). Deletions cut 4 bases from V and 6 bases from J, with 13 bases between. Germline V gives CDR1 SGHRS, CDR2 YFSETQ. CDR3 size: 13 residues.

The chain uses TRBV7-8 and TRBJ1-1; TRBD1 is a possible D gene (6 bases). The CDR3 sequence is 13 residues long. Germline loops: CDR1 SGHVS, CDR2 FQNEAQ. Between the trimmed V and J ends, which lost 5 bases and 4 bases, there was a span of 11 bases. The CDR3 coding sequence is TGTGCCAGCAGCGGACAGTTGAGCACTGAAGCTTTCTTT. Encoded protein: CASSGQLSTEAFF.

The J gene is TRBJ2-1, the V gene TRBV25-1, with 9 bases matching TRBD2. The CDR3 is 13 residues long. V shed 7 bases and J 6 bases; nucleotides not matched to a gene: 4. The germline V gene encodes CDR1 MGHDK and CDR2 SYGVNS. CDR3 coding DNA: TGTGCCAGCAATCGCGGGGGGGTCAATGAGCAGTTCTTC. Amino acids: CASNRGGVNEQFF.

This sequence joins TRBV18 and TRBJ2-5, with 11 nucleotides matching TRBD2. V was pared by 5 bases and J by 4 bases, with 3 bases of the junction left unmatched. The V gene's germline CDR1 is KGHSH and CDR2 LQKENI. The CDR3 covers 14 residues. The CDR3 here is CASSGLAGGETQYF. CDR3 nucleotide sequence: TGTGCCAGCTCAGGGCTAGCGGGAGGAGAGACCCAGTACTTC.

The chain has TRBV19 and TRBJ1-3; 8 positions agree with TRBD1. CDR3 length: 14 amino acids. V gave up 8 bases and J gave up 0 bases; unmatched junction bases: 3. The germline gives CDR1 LNHDA, CDR2 SQIVND (reference sequence). CDR3 protein: CASQDRDSGNTIYF. DNA of the CDR3: TGTGCCAGTCAGGACAGGGACTCTGGAAACACCATATATTTT. The entire variable domain, with the rest obtained from reference TRBV19 and TRBJ1-3, is as follows: DGGITQSPKYLFRKEGQNVTLSCEQNLNHDAMYWYRQDPGQGLRLIYYSQIVNDFQKGDIAEGYSVSREKKESFPLTVTSAQKNPTAFYLCASQDRDSGNTIYFGEGSWLTVV.

The chain couples TRBV5-6 to TRBJ2-7, with 9 nucleotides matching TRBD1. The length of the CDR3 is 15 residues. Germline V gene data show CDR1 as SGHDT and CDR2 as YYEEEE. The V gene end was trimmed by 0 bases and the J gene end by 5 bases; junction bases not matched to a gene: 6. CDR3 DNA sequence: TGTGCCAGCAGCTTGGGGGGACAGGGTTTCAACGAGCAGTACTTC. Its protein product is CASSLGGQGFNEQYF.

This sequence joins TRBV6-4 and TRBJ2-3; D is possibly TRBD2 (6 bases). V shed 5 bases and J shed 2 bases, with 11 bases lying between them. The CDR3 runs to 14 residues. From germline, CDR1 is MRHNA and CDR2 SNTAGT. CDR3 in amino acids: CASSRDSFTDTQYF. In DNA, the CDR3 is TGTGCCAGCAGTCGGGACTCCTTCACAGATACGCAGTATTTT.

Only one count was recorded for this clone. The chain is built from TRBV6-2 or TRBV6-3 and TRBJ1-5; possibly TRBD1 for D (6 bases). Germline V gene data show CDR1 as MNHEY and CDR2 as SVGEGT. Trimming took 3 bases from V and 7 from J, leaving 19 bases between them. CDR3 length: 16 residues. The CDR3 spells CASSYRGGKWRQPQHF. Here the CDR3 DNA reads TGTGCCAGCAGTTATCGCGGGGGCAAGTGGAGACAGCCCCAGCATTTT.

The J gene is TRBJ2-1, the V gene TRBV2, with D possibly TRBD1 on 5 matching bases. Deletions cut 6 bases from V and 15 bases from J, with 15 bases between. Germline V CDR1 and CDR2: SNHLY, FYNNEI. This CDR3 contains 11 residues. The CDR3 region is CASRMGLPAFF. The DNA for the CDR3 is TGTGCCAGCAGGATGGGGCTACCTGCGTTCTTC.

This chain's CDR3 is CASSQEIGQLNQPQHF. Written as DNA, the CDR3 is TGCGCCAGCAGCCAAGAAATCGGACAGCTTAATCAGCCCCAGCATTTT. The chain carries TRBV4-1 and TRBJ1-5, with D maybe TRBD1 (6 bases). The V end was cut by 0 bases, the J end by 4 bases, with 13 bases between. The CDR3 is made up of 16 amino acids. Germline V lookup: CDR1 MGHRA, CDR2 YSYEKL.

The gene calls are TRBV7-2 and TRBJ2-1; 7 bases are a match to TRBD2. The junction had 9 bases not matched to a gene; V was cut back by 2 bases and J by 8 bases. The CDR3 runs 15 residues. The germline gives CDR1 SGHTA, CDR2 FQGNSA. This CDR3 reads CASSLKEGGSDEQFF. The DNA of the CDR3 is TGTGCCAGCAGCTTAAAGGAGGGAGGGTCCGATGAGCAGTTCTTC.

The chain recombines TRBV7-2 with TRBJ2-1; TRBD2 agrees at 7 bases. Germline CDR1 is SGHTA and CDR2 is FQGNSA. This CDR3 is built from 14 residues. V dropped 6 bases and J dropped 3; count of bases not matched to a gene: 5. The CDR3 bases are TGTGCCAGCAGAGACGGGGGGAGCTACAATGAGCAGTTCTTC. Translating gives CASRDGGSYNEQFF. The full variable domain, completed using reference TRBV7-2 and TRBJ2-1, is GAGVSQSPSNKVTEKGKDVELRCDPISGHTALYWYRQSLGQGLEFLIYFQGNSAPDKSGLPSDRFSAERTGGSVSTLTIQRTQQEDSAVYLCASRDGGSYNEQFFGPGTRLTVL.

The chain employs TRBV27 and TRBJ1-5; D is uncertain. The germline CDR1 and CDR2 sequences are MNHEY and SMNVEV (reference sequence). V lost 3 bases, J lost 7 bases, and 7 bases lay in between. This CDR3 is 12 amino acids long. The CDR3 reads CASSFISQPQHF. CDR3 coding DNA: TGTGCCAGCAGTTTTATCTCCCAGCCCCAGCATTTT.

The chain combines TRBV7-2 with TRBJ2-3; 10 nucleotides agree with TRBD2. With 10 bases clipped from V and 4 bases from J, the junction kept 5 bases outside the gene matches. CDR3 size: 13 residues. Germline-derived CDR1 and CDR2 are SGHTA and FQGNSA. CDR3 sequence reads: CATKRGGSDTQYF. The CDR3 DNA reads TGTGCCACCAAGCGGGGGGGATCAGATACGCAGTATTTT.

Turning to this clone: The sample carries other DNA sequences with the same CDR3. The CDR3 region has the DNA TGCGCCAGCAGCTCCACAGGGAACACTGAAGCTTTCTTT. Its translation is CASSSTGNTEAFF. This chain links TRBV5-1 with TRBJ1-1; tentative D call: TRBD1 (5 bases). This CDR3 comprises 13 residues. Trimming removed 3 bases from V and 1 base from J, with 7 bases in between. Looked up from germline, CDR1 is SGHRS and CDR2 is YFSETQ. Combining the CDR3 with reference TRBV5-1 and TRBJ1-1 gives the whole variable domain KAGVTQTPRYLIKTRGQQVTLSCSPISGHRSVSWYQQTPGQGLQFLFEYFSETQRNKGNFPGRFSGRQFSNSRSEMNVSTLELGDSALYLCASSSTGNTEAFFGQGTRLTVV.

Worth noting for this clone: Different DNA sequences within this sample yield the same CDR3. The J gene is TRBJ1-5, the V gene TRBV19; D remains ambiguous. V shed 3 bases and J shed 4 bases, with 10 bases lying between them. There are 14 residues in the CDR3. Germline V gene lookup returns CDR1 LNHDA and CDR2 SQIVND (reference sequence). The DNA of the CDR3 is TGTGCCAGTAGTATTCGGGCGGGTAATCAGCCCCAGCATTTT. This encodes CASSIRAGNQPQHF.

The chain carries TRBV19 and TRBJ1-5; unclear D gene. The V end lost 0 bases, the J end lost 6 bases, and 6 bases lay between the germline ends. CDR1 LNHDA and CDR2 SQIVND come from the germline V gene (reference sequence). There are 13 residues in the CDR3. The CDR3 region has the DNA TGTGCCAGTAGTATAGATAACAGTCAGCCCCAGCATTTT. Protein: CASSIDNSQPQHF.

The V and J genes are TRBV7-2 and TRBJ2-3; TRBD2 matches 10 bases. Germline CDR1 is SGHTA and CDR2 is FQGNSA. Trimming cost V 4 bases and J 2 bases; bases outside gene matches: 6. This CDR3 comprises 16 residues. CDR3 protein: CASSSRTSGLTDTQYF. The DNA of the CDR3 is TGTGCCAGCAGCTCTCGGACTAGCGGACTCACAGATACGCAGTATTTT.

The chain couples TRBV9 to TRBJ2-3; 7 bases match TRBD1. CDR1 SGDLS and CDR2 YYNGEE come from the germline V gene. The CDR3 sequence is 16 residues long. The V gene end was trimmed by 3 bases and the J gene end by 2 bases; junction bases not matched to a gene: 9. The chain's CDR3 is CASSALQGLVTDTQYF. The CDR3 DNA reads TGTGCCAGCAGCGCCCTACAGGGGTTGGTCACAGATACGCAGTATTTT.

The chain recombines TRBV5-4 with TRBJ2-7; TRBD1 matches at 10 bases. The germline V gene has CDR1 SGHNT and CDR2 YYREEE (reference sequence). This CDR3 has 13 amino acids. The V and J ends lost 5 bases and 5 bases, in that order; junction bases with no gene match: 4. CDR3 residues: CASRLTGGHEQYF. CDR3 nucleotides: TGTGCCAGCAGATTGACAGGGGGCCACGAGCAGTACTTC.

The gene calls are TRBV28 and TRBJ2-4, with 7 bases identical to TRBD2. Germline V gives CDR1 MDHEN, CDR2 SYDVKM. The CDR3 is 15 residues long. V lost 6 bases to trimming and J lost 0 bases; unmatched junction nucleotides: 5. In DNA form, the CDR3 reads TGTGCCAGCAGCGAGAGCGGGATAGCCAAAAACATTCAGTACTTC. Protein: CASSESGIAKNIQYF.

In its sample, this clone was seen once. The genes are TRBV30 and TRBJ1-2; D ambiguous. This CDR3 spans 12 amino acids. Trimming left V 5 bases short and J 1 base short, with 8 bases between. The germline gives CDR1 GTSNPN, CDR2 SVGIG (reference sequence). CDR3 in DNA: TGTGCCTGGTTGCGGGGTAACTATGGCTACACCTTC. Translation: CAWLRGNYGYTF.

This chain joins TRBV6-5 and TRBJ1-2; possible D gene TRBD1, 6 bases. The V gene's germline CDR1 is MNHEY and CDR2 SVGAGI. The V and J ends lost 7 bases and 7 bases respectively, with 13 bases between them. The CDR3 runs 12 residues. In DNA, the CDR3 is TGTGCCAGCACCCAGGCAGGGGCTGGCTACACCTTC. It encodes CASTQAGAGYTF.

Concerning this clone itself: Other DNA variants within this sample encode the same CDR3. The chain combines TRBV12-3 or TRBV12-4 with TRBJ1-2; TRBD1 is a possible D gene (5 bases). V lost 4 bases, J lost 4 bases, and 10 bases lay in between. CDR3 length: 13 residues. CDR3 bases: TGTGCCAGCAGTTCCACAGGCCCCTATGGCTACACCTTC. It codes for CASSSTGPYGYTF.

This chain's CDR3 is CASSQAGTSGFTDTQYF. CDR3 in DNA: TGTGCCAGCAGTCAGGCCGGGACTAGCGGCTTCACAGATACGCAGTATTTT. The V and J genes are TRBV6-6 and TRBJ2-3, with 11 bases aligning to TRBD2. This CDR3 has 17 amino acids. The V segment lost 5 bases and the J segment 2 bases; nucleotides outside the gene matches: 9. Germline V gives CDR1 MNHNY, CDR2 SVGAGI (reference sequence).